This TCR beta chain was obtained from a study of T cell responses to AZD1222 COVID-19 vaccine. Findings and caveats of the study: Repertoire collection took place solely once the T cell response had peaked. Once two AZD1222 doses were given, Spike-specific TCR breadth and depth went up.

A single count supports this clone. The antigen remains unidentified. The CDR3 sequence is 14 residues long. Germline CDR1 and CDR2: SNHLY and FYNNEI. V was trimmed by 3 bases and J by 7 bases, leaving 10 bases between them. The table came from immunoSEQ multiplex PCR; TCRdb's copy has only in-frame clones and leaves some out. The data show about 97,000 clones, with roughly 90% seen just once and 6.5% to 8% held by the top ten. The chain employs TRBV2 and TRBJ1-6, with D unresolved. The sample consisted of peripheral blood, taken on day 0 of AZD1222 vaccination. The receptor comes from an adult in good health. This chain's CDR3 is CASSDRSANSPLHF. The CDR3 DNA follows: TGTGCCAGCAGTGATCGGTCAGCCAATTCACCCCTCCACTTT.